The clone carrying this TCR beta chain has a handful of counts. Its antigen is not identified. This sample stems from a study of T-cell memory formation after mild COVID-19. MiXCR, run by TCRdb on the 5' RACE reads, gives a single entry per CDR3 protein. The sample includes over 40,000 distinct CDR3 sequences, roughly 12% of them seen just once. CDR3 length: 10 residues. The J segment lost 5 bases and the V segment lost 11 bases, leaving 2 bases of the junction unmatched. CDR1 is KGHDR and CDR2 is SFDVKD in the germline V gene. Study results and caveats: A subset of responding clones appeared in pre-infection memory, suggesting cross-reactive memory joined.

This clonotype originated in a man younger than 35 who had mild COVID-19 (a few samples of this study predate the infection). Cell type and time point are not known. The chain uses TRBV24-1 and TRBJ2-7; 7 bases match TRBD1. Sequencing used PBMCs or a T cell subset sorted from them (not recorded which). DNA for the CDR3: TGTGCCAACGACAGGGACGAGCAGTACTTC. It specifies CANDRDEQYF.